This TCR beta chain came from a study of early T cells in non-severe SARS-CoV-2 infection. This clonotype was observed many times. TCRdb redid the calling of the 5' RACE reads with MiXCR, one entry per CDR3 protein. The sample has 50,000 to 60,000 distinct CDR3 sequences, 6% to 7% seen once. Trimming removed 3 bases from V and 1 base from J, with 12 bases in between. Germline V gene lookup returns CDR1 LNHNV and CDR2 YYDKDF (reference sequence). CDR3 length equals 15 residues. The chain employs TRBV15 and TRBJ1-1, with D hard to call. Input material: whole blood. The receptor was isolated from an adult who was a healthcare worker with PCR-confirmed SARS-CoV-2 infection or an uninfected control (not recorded which). The CDR3 loop is CATSRRSHTNTEAFF. The CDR3 DNA reads as TGTGCCACCAGCAGGAGGTCACACACGAACACTGAAGCTTTCTTT.